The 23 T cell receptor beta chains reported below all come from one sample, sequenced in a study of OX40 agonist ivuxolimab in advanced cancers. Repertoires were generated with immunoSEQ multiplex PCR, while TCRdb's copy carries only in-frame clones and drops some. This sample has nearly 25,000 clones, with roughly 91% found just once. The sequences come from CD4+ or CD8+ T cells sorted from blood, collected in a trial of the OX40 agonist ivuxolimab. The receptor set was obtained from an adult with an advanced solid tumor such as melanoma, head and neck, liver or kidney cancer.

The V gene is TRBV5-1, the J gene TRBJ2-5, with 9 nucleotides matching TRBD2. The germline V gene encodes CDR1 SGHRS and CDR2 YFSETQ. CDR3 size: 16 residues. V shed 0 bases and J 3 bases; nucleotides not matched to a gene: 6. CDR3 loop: CASSLGLAVGEETQYF. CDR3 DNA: TGCGCCAGCAGCTTGGGACTAGCGGTCGGCGAAGAGACCCAGTACTTC.

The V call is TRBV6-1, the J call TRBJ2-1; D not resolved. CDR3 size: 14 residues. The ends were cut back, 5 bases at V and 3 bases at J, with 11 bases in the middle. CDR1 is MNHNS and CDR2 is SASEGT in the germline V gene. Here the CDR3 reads CASSPDWVYNEQFF. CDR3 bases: TGTGCCAGCAGTCCAGATTGGGTCTACAATGAGCAGTTCTTC.

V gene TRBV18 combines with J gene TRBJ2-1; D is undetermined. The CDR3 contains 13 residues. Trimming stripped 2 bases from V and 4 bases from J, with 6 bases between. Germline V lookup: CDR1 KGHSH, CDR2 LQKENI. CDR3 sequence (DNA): TGTGCCAGCTCACCAGGTTATTACAATGAGCAGTTCTTC. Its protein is CASSPGYYNEQFF.

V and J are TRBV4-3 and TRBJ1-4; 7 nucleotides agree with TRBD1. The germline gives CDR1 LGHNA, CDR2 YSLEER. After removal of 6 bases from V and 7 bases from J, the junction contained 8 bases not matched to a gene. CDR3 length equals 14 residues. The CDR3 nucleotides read TGCGCCAGCAGTGGGACAGCCGAGGGTGAAAAACTGTTTTTT. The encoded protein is CASSGTAEGEKLFF.

CDR3 region: CAISESKTYDYEQYF. Here the CDR3 DNA reads TGTGCCATCAGTGAGTCGAAAACCTACGACTACGAGCAGTACTTC. The chain joins TRBV10-3 to TRBJ2-5; D is unresolved. Near its end, the DNA agrees better with TRBJ2-7, so the J call may be wrong. Per germline, CDR1 ENHRY and CDR2 SYGVKD. The CDR3 extends over 15 amino acids.

CDR3 sequence reads: CASGDSPGNTIYF. Here the CDR3 DNA reads TGTGCCAGTGGAGATTCTCCTGGAAACACCATATATTTT. The V call is TRBV19, the J call TRBJ1-3, with D unclear. V shed 8 bases and J shed 2 bases, with 10 bases lying between them. This CDR3 is built from 13 residues. Per the germline V gene, CDR1 is LNHDA and CDR2 is SQIVND (reference sequence). The whole variable domain, remainder taken from reference TRBV19 and TRBJ1-3, is DGGITQSPKYLFRKEGQNVTLSCEQNLNHDAMYWYRQDPGQGLRLIYYSQIVNDFQKGDIAEGYSVSREKKESFPLTVTSAQKNPTAFYLCASGDSPGNTIYFGEGSWLTVV.

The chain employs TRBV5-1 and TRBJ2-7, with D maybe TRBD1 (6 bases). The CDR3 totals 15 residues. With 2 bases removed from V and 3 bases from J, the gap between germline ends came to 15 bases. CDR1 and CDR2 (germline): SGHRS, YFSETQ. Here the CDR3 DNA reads TGCGCCAGCAGCTTCGATGGGACAAGGAGCTACGAGCAGTACTTC. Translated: CASSFDGTRSYEQYF.

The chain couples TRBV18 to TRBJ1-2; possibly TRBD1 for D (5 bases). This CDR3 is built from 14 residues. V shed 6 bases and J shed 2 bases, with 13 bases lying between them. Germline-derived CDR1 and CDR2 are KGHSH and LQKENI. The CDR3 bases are TGTGCCAGCTCCCTAGGGGCCCTCAACTATGGCTACACCTTC. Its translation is CASSLGALNYGYTF.

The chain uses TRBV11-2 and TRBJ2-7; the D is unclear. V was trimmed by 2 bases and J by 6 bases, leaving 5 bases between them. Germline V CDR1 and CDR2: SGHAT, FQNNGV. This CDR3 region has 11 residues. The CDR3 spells CASSLSSEQYF. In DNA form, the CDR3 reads TGTGCCAGCAGCTTATCATCCGAGCAGTACTTC.

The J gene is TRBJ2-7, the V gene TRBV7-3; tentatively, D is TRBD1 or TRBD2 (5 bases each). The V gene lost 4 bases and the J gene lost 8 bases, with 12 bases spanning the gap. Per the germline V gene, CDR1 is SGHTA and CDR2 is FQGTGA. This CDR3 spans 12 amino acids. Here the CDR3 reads CASSSEGFQQYF. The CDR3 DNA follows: TGTGCCAGCAGCTCCGAGGGGTTTCAGCAGTACTTC.

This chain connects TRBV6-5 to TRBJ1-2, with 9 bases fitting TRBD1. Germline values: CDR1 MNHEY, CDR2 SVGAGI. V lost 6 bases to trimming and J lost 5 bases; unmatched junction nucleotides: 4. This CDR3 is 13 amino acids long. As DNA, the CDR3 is TGTGCCAGCAGGGGACAGGGAGGATATGGCTACACCTTC. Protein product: CASRGQGGYGYTF.

CDR3 DNA sequence: TGCGCCAGCAGCTTGGACGGGACTGTGATCTACGAGCAGTACTTC. This sequence encodes CASSLDGTVIYEQYF. The chain uses TRBV5-1 and TRBJ2-7, with D perhaps matching TRBD2 (6 bases). Trimming removed 0 bases at V and 3 bases at J, with 13 bases between. The CDR3 is 15 amino acids. CDR1 is SGHRS and CDR2 is YFSETQ in the germline V gene.

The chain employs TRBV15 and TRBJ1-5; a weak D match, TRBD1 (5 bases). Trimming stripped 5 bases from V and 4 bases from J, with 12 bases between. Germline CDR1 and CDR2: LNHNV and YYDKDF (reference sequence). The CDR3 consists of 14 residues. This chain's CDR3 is CATSPAGPNQPQHF. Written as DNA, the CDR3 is TGTGCCACCAGCCCTGCGGGGCCTAATCAGCCCCAGCATTTT.

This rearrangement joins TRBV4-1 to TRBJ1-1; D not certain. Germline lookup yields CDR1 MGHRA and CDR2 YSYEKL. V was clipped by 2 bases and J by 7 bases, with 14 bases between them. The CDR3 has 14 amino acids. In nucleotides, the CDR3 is TGCGCCAGCAGCCAAAGGGAGGGAGGGAATGAAGCTTTCTTT. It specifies CASSQREGGNEAFF.

The CDR3 loop is CASSFLTTEAFF. The CDR3 DNA sequence: TGTGCCAGCAGCTTTTTAACTACTGAAGCTTTCTTT. The V and J genes are TRBV5-6 and TRBJ1-1; D is ambiguous. V lost 2 bases, J lost 5 bases, and 7 bases lay in between. Looked up from germline, CDR1 is SGHDT and CDR2 is YYEEEE. This CDR3 comprises 12 residues.

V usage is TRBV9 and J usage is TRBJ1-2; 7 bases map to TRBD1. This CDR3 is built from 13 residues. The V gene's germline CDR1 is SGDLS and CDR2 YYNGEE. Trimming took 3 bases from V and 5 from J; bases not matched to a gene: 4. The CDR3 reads CASSAQQGYGYTF. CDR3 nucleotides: TGTGCCAGCAGCGCTCAACAGGGGTATGGCTACACCTTC.

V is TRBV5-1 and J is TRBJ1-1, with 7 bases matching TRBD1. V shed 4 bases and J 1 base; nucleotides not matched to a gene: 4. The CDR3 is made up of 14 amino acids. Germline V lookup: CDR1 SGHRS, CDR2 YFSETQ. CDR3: CASSIRQGNTEAFF. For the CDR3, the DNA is TGCGCCAGCAGCATACGACAGGGGAACACTGAAGCTTTCTTT.

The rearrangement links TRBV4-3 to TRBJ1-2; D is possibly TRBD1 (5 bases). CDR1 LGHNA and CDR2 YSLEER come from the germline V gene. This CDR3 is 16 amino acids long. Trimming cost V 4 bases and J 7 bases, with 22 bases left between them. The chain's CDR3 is CASSPQGPSALGGYTF. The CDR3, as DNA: TGCGCCAGCAGCCCCCAGGGACCATCGGCCCTGGGTGGCTACACCTTC.

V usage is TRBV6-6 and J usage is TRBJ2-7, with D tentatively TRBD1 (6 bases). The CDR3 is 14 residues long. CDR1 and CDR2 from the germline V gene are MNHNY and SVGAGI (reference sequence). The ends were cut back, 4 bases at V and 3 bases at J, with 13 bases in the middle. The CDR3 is CASSSGNRVYEQYF. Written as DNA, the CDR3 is TGTGCCAGCAGTTCCGGGAACAGGGTCTACGAGCAGTACTTC.

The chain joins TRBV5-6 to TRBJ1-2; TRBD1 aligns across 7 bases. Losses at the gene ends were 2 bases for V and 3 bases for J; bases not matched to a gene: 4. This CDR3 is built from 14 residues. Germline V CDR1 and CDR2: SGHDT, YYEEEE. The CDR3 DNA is TGTGCCAGCAGCTTTAGGGGGACAGACTATGGCTACACCTTC. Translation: CASSFRGTDYGYTF.

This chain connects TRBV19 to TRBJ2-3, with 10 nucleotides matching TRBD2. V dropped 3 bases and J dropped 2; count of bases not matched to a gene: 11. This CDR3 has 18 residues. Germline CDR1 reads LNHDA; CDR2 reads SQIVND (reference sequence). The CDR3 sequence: CASSISRTSGNPTDTQYF. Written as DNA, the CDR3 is TGTGCCAGTAGTATTTCTAGGACTAGCGGCAACCCCACAGATACGCAGTATTTT.

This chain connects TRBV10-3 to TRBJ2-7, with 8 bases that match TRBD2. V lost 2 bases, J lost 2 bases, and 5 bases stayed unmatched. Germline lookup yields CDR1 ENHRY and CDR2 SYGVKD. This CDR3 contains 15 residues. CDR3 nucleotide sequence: TGTGCCATCAGTGAGGAACAGCGGGGGACCTACGAGCAGTACTTC. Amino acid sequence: CAISEEQRGTYEQYF.

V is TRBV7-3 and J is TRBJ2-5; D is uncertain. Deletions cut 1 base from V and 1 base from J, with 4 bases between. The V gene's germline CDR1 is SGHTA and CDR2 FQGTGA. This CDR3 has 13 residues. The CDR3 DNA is TGTGCCAGCAGCTTAAAACTCCAAGAGACCCAGTACTTC. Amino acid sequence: CASSLKLQETQYF.